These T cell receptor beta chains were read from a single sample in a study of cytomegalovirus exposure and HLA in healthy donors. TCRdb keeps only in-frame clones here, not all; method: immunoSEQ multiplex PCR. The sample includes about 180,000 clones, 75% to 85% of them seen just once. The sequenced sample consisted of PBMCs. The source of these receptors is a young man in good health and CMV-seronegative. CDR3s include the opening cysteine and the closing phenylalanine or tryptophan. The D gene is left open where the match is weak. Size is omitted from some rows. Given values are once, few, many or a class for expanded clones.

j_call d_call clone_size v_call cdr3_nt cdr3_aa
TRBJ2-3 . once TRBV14 TGTGCCAGCAGCCCCTCCGTTCAGGGAACGCAGTATTTT CASSPSVQGTQYF
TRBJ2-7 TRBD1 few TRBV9 TGTGCCAGCAGCGTAGAACAGGGGGCAATAGGCGAGCAGTACTTC CASSVEQGAIGEQYF
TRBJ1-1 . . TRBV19 TGTGCCAGTAGTCACAGGGATAACACTGAAGCTTTCTTT CASSHRDNTEAFF
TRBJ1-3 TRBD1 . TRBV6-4 TGTGCCAGCAGTGGGAAATTAGTACAGGGGGCGCTTAACACCATATATTTT CASSGKLVQGALNTIYF
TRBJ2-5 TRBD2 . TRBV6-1 TGTGCCAGCAGTGCTGGACTAGCGGGGGGCCACGAGACCCAGTACTTC CASSAGLAGGHETQYF
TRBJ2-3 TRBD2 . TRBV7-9 TGTGCCAGCAGCTTAGGGCTAGCGGGTTTCAGCACAGATACGCAGTATTTT CASSLGLAGFSTDTQYF
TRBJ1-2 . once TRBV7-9 TGTGCCAGCAGCTTAGTGAGCCAGGCCTATGGCTACACCTTC CASSLVSQAYGYTF
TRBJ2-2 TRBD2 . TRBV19 TGTGCCAGTAGAAATCCGGGACTAGCGAACACCGGGGAGCTGTTTTTT CASRNPGLANTGELFF
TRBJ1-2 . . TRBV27 TGTGCCAGCAGTCCGGGCGGGGGGCCATCCGTCTATGGCTACACCTTC CASSPGGGPSVYGYTF
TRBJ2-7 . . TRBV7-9 TGTGCCAGCAGCCAACCCGTTGTGACATACGAGCAGTACTTC CASSQPVVTYEQYF
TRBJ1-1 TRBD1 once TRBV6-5 TGTGCCAGCACCCTGACAGGGCGGAGCACTGAAGCTTTCTTT CASTLTGRSTEAFF
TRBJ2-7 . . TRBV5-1 TGCGCCAGCAGCTCGGACAGAGCCTACGAGCAGTACTTC CASSSDRAYEQYF
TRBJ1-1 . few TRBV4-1 TGCGCCAGCAGCCAAGACAGTGCTAGGACTGAAGCTTTCTTT CASSQDSARTEAFF
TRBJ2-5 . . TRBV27 TGTGCCAGCAGTTATACTGGGTCGGGGGAGAGTACCCAGTACTTC CASSYTGSGESTQYF
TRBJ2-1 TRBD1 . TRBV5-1 TGCGCCAGCAGCTTAGTAACAGGGGCGTACAATGAGCAGTTCTTC CASSLVTGAYNEQFF
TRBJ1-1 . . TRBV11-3 TGTGCCAGCAGCGTAGGGGCAGACACTGAAGCTTTCTTT CASSVGADTEAFF
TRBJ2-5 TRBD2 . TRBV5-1 TGCGCCAGCAGCCTAACCCCGGGACTAGCGGCCCAAGAGACCCAGTACTTC CASSLTPGLAAQETQYF